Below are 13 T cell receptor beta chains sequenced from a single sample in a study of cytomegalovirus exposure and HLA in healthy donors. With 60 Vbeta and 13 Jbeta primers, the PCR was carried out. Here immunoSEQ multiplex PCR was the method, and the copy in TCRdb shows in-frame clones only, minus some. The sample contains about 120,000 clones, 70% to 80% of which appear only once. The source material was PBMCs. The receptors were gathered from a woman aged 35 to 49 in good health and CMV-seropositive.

This CDR3 reads CASSRDRGVYEQYF. CDR3 nucleotides: TGTGCCAGCAGCCGGGACAGGGGCGTCTACGAGCAGTACTTC. The rearrangement joins TRBV6-1 to TRBJ2-7; TRBD1 agrees at 10 bases. The CDR3 is made up of 14 amino acids. V lost 6 bases to trimming and J lost 3 bases; unmatched junction nucleotides: 5. Germline V lookup: CDR1 MNHNS, CDR2 SASEGT.

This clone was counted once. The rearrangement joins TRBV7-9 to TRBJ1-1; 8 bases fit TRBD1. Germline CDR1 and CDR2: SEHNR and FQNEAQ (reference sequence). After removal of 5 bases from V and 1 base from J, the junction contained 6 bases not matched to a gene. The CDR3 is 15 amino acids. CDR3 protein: CASSPTDRANTEAFF. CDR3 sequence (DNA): TGTGCCAGCAGCCCCACGGACAGGGCGAACACTGAAGCTTTCTTT.

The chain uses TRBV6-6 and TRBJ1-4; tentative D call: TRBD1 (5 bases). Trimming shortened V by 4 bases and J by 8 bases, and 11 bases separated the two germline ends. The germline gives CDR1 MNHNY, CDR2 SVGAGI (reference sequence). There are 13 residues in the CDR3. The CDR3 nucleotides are TGTGCCAGCAGTTTCAGGGTAGGGGAAAAACTGTTTTTT. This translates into CASSFRVGEKLFF.

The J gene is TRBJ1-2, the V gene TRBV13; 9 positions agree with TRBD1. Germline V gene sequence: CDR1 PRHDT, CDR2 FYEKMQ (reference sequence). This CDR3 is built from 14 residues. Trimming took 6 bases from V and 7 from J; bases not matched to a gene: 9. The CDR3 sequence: CASRTTGGKGGYTF. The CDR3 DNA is TGTGCCAGCAGAACCACAGGGGGCAAGGGTGGCTACACCTTC.

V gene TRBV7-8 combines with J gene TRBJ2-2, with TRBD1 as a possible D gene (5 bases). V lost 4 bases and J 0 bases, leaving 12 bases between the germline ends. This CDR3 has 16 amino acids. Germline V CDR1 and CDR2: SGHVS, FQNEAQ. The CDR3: CASSSYRYSNTGELFF. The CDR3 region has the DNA TGTGCCAGCAGCTCCTACAGGTATTCGAACACCGGGGAGCTGTTTTTT.

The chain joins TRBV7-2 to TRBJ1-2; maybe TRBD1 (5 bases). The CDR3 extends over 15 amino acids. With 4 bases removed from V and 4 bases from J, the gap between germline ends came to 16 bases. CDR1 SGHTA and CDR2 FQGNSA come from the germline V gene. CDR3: CASSSRPGVGYGYTF. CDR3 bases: TGTGCCAGCAGCTCCCGTCCGGGGGTGGGCTATGGCTACACCTTC.

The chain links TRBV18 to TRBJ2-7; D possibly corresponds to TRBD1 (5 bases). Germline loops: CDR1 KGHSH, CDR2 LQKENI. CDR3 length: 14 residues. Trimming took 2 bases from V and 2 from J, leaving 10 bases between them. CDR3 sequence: CASSPLGETYEQYF. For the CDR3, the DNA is TGTGCCAGCTCACCATTAGGGGAAACCTACGAGCAGTACTTC.

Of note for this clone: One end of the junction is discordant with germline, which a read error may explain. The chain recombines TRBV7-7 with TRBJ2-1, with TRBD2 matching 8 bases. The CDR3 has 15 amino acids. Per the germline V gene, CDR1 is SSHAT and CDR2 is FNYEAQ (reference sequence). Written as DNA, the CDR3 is TGTGCTAGCAGCCCTACTAGCGGAACCTACAATGAGCAGTTCTTC. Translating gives CASSPTSGTYNEQFF.

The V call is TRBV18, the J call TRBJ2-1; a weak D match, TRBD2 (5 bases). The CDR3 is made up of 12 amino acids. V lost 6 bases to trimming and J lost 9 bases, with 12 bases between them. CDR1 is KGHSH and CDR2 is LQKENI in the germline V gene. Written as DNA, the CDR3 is TGTGCCAGCTCCCTCAGAGAGGGTGAGCAGTTCTTC. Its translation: CASSLREGEQFF.

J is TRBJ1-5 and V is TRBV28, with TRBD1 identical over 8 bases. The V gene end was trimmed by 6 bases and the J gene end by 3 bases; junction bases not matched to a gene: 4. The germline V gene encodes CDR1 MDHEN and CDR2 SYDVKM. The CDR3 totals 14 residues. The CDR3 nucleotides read TGTGCCAGCAGCCCAGGGGGCAACAATCAGCCCCAGCATTTT. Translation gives CASSPGGNNQPQHF. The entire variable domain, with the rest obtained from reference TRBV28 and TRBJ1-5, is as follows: DVKVTQSSRYLVKRTGEKVFLECVQDMDHENMFWYRQDPGLGLRLIYFSYDVKMKEKGDIPEGYSVSREKKERFSLILESASTNQTSMYLCASSPGGNNQPQHFGDGTRLSIL.

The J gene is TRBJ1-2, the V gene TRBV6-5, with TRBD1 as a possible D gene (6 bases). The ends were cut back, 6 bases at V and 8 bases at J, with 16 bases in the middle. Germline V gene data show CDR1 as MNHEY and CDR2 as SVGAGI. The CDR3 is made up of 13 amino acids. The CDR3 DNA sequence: TGTGCCAGCAGCCCTGGGGGACAAAGGGGCTACACCTTC. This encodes CASSPGGQRGYTF.

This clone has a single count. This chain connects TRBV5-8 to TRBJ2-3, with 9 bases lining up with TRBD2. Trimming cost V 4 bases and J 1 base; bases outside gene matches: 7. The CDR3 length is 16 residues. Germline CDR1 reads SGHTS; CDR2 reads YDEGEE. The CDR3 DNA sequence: TGTGCCAGCAGCGACTCTAGCGGGGTACGCACAGATACGCAGTATTTT. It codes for CASSDSSGVRTDTQYF.

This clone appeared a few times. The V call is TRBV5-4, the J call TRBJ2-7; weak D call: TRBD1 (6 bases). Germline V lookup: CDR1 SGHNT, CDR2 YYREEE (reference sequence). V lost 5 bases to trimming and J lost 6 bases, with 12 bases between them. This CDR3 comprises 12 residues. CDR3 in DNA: TGTGCCAGCAGAGGGGGTTGGGGCGAGCAGTACTTC. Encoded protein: CASRGGWGEQYF.